One and the same sample provided the 30 T cell receptor beta chains below, sequenced in a study of T cells in localized non-small cell lung cancer. Clones were read by immunoSEQ multiplex PCR, and TCRdb kept only the in-frame ones, dropping some. The sample yields 75,000 to 95,000 clones, less than 85% seen once. The sequencing used PBMCs, collected before any cancer treatment. The source of these receptors is a man aged 40 to 70 with stage II squamous cell lung carcinoma.

The chain has TRBV7-9 and TRBJ2-2; 11 nucleotides match TRBD2. The J segment lost 6 bases and the V segment lost 5 bases, leaving 11 bases of the junction unmatched. The CDR3 extends over 17 amino acids. Germline lookup yields CDR1 SEHNR and CDR2 FQNEAQ (reference sequence). In DNA form, the CDR3 reads TGTGCCAGCAGCGCGACTAGCGGGATCGGGGTCCCCGGGGAGCTGTTTTTT. It yields the protein CASSATSGIGVPGELFF.

The rearrangement joins TRBV5-1 to TRBJ2-1; tentatively, D is TRBD1 (5 bases). Germline V lookup: CDR1 SGHRS, CDR2 YFSETQ. The CDR3 totals 14 residues. V lost 5 bases and J 0 bases, leaving 9 bases between the germline ends. The CDR3 region is CASRRGRSYNEQFF. The CDR3 DNA reads as TGCGCCAGCAGAAGGGGCCGCTCCTACAATGAGCAGTTCTTC.

The V call is TRBV6-1, the J call TRBJ2-3; 8 bases agree with TRBD2. The germline V gene has CDR1 MNHNS and CDR2 SASEGT. The CDR3 runs to 14 residues. Germline trimming cut 8 bases from V and 1 base from J; bases unmatched to any gene: 5. CDR3 nucleotide sequence: TGTGCCAGCGGGATAGCGGGGCGCACAGATACGCAGTATTTT. It specifies CASGIAGRTDTQYF.

This clone was detected only a few times. This chain links TRBV19 with TRBJ2-7; TRBD2 agrees at 10 bases. The trim removed 7 bases at V and 6 bases at J, leaving 12 bases unmatched. This CDR3 is built from 15 residues. Looked up from germline, CDR1 is LNHDA and CDR2 is SQIVND (reference sequence). CDR3 DNA: TGTGCCAGTACGGATGGAGCGGGAGGGCCATCCGAGCAGTACTTC. It codes for CASTDGAGGPSEQYF.

The chain couples TRBV7-9 to TRBJ1-2; D remains unclear. There are 13 residues in the CDR3. Germline lookup yields CDR1 SEHNR and CDR2 FQNEAQ (reference sequence). The germline V and J ends were trimmed by 0 bases and 7 bases, with 9 bases remaining between them. CDR3 in amino acids: CASSLASDLGYTF. The CDR3 DNA is TGTGCCAGCAGCTTAGCCTCAGACCTTGGCTACACCTTC.

This chain uses TRBV2 with TRBJ1-3; 8 nucleotides agree with TRBD1. Trimming at V came to 5 bases and at J to 0 bases, leaving 6 bases not matched to a gene. From germline, CDR1 is SNHLY and CDR2 FYNNEI. The CDR3 spans 16 residues. The CDR3 loop reads CASSSTGASSGNTIYF. The CDR3 DNA is TGTGCCAGCAGTTCGACAGGGGCGAGCTCTGGAAACACCATATATTTT.

J is TRBJ2-1 and V is TRBV7-3, with D perhaps TRBD2 (5 bases). Trimming left V 1 base short and J 4 bases short, with 11 bases between. Germline loops: CDR1 SGHTA, CDR2 FQGTGA. The CDR3 loop spans 15 amino acids. DNA of the CDR3: TGTGCCAGCAGCTTAAATGTCGGGATTTACAATGAGCAGTTCTTC. Its translation: CASSLNVGIYNEQFF.

The chain is built from TRBV23-1 and TRBJ2-2; D tentatively fits TRBD1 or TRBD2 (5 bases each). TRBV23-1 is an ORF; its function is uncertain. Between the trimmed V and J ends, which lost 2 bases and 2 bases, there was a span of 12 bases. There are 16 residues in the CDR3. The CDR3 sequence: CASSQGGRANTGELFF. The CDR3 coding sequence is TGCGCCAGCAGTCAAGGGGGAAGGGCCAACACCGGGGAGCTGTTTTTT.

The chain has TRBV7-9 and TRBJ2-1; 9 bases map to TRBD2. The CDR3 is made up of 16 amino acids. The trim removed 5 bases at V and 8 bases at J, leaving 13 bases unmatched. The germline V gene encodes CDR1 SEHNR and CDR2 FQNEAQ (reference sequence). CDR3 bases: TGTGCCAGCAGCCCTTTAGCGGGGGCCGCTCGGGATGAGCAGTTCTTC. Its translation is CASSPLAGAARDEQFF.

This chain joins TRBV18 and TRBJ1-2; 7 bases line up with TRBD1. This CDR3 region has 13 residues. Per the germline V gene, CDR1 is KGHSH and CDR2 is LQKENI. Trimming removed 3 bases from V and 8 bases from J; junction bases left unmatched: 6. DNA of the CDR3: TGTGCCAGCTCACCCGACAGGGATCAAGGCTACACCTTC. As protein: CASSPDRDQGYTF.

About this clone: Possible read error: a much larger clone is one base away. V usage is TRBV9 and J usage is TRBJ1-2; 7 bases align to TRBD1. The CDR3 length is 13 residues. J lost 3 bases, V lost 4 bases, and 3 bases had no gene match. The germline V gene encodes CDR1 SGDLS and CDR2 YYNGEE. CDR3 DNA sequence: TGTGCCAGCAGCCTCGACAGGGACTATGGCTACACCTTC. Its translation: CASSLDRDYGYTF.

CDR3 in amino acids: CASSPTSGTRQFF. The CDR3 region has the DNA TGCGCCAGCAGCCCGACGTCCGGGACTCGGCAGTTCTTC. The chain combines TRBV5-1 with TRBJ2-1; maybe TRBD2 (6 bases). Trimming took off 4 bases at V and 12 bases at J, with 17 bases between the two ends. The CDR3 is 13 amino acids. Germline-derived CDR1 and CDR2 are SGHRS and YFSETQ.

This chain links TRBV5-4 with TRBJ1-6, with D unresolved. V was pared by 1 base and J by 5 bases, with 10 bases between. Germline CDR1 SGHNT, CDR2 YYREEE (reference sequence). The CDR3 totals 15 residues. The CDR3 region has the DNA TGTGCCAGCAGCTTGAAGGGATCGAATAATTCACCCCTCCACTTT. Its protein product is CASSLKGSNNSPLHF.

This clone was counted only a few times. The chain recombines TRBV2 with TRBJ1-1; TRBD1 matches at 8 bases. CDR3 length equals 13 residues. V was clipped by 7 bases and J by 4 bases; unmatched bases: 5. The germline V gene has CDR1 SNHLY and CDR2 FYNNEI. The CDR3 here is CASISQGGTEAFF. The CDR3 DNA sequence: TGTGCCAGCATTTCACAGGGGGGCACTGAAGCTTTCTTT.

J is TRBJ1-1 and V is TRBV11-2, with a weak D call TRBD1 (5 bases). The CDR3 extends over 13 amino acids. Per germline, CDR1 SGHAT and CDR2 FQNNGV. The ends were cut back, 5 bases at V and 4 bases at J, with 11 bases in the middle. The chain's CDR3 is CASSTAGGTEAFF. CDR3 sequence (DNA): TGTGCCAGCAGCACTGCCGGGGGCACTGAAGCTTTCTTT.

The rearrangement joins TRBV5-1 to TRBJ2-3; TRBD1 aligns across 9 bases. The CDR3 extends over 14 amino acids. Unmatched junction bases numbered 2, after V lost 4 bases and J lost 2 bases. CDR1 and CDR2 from the germline V gene are SGHRS and YFSETQ. The CDR3 DNA reads as TGCGCCAGCAGCAGGACAGGGGACACAGATACGCAGTATTTT. Its protein is CASSRTGDTDTQYF.

The CDR3 reads CASSEAETPSNQPQHF. The CDR3 DNA follows: TGTGCCAGCAGTGAAGCCGAGACACCCAGCAATCAGCCCCAGCATTTT. The genes are TRBV2 and TRBJ1-5, with D uncertain. This CDR3 region has 16 residues. V was pared by 0 bases and J by 1 base, with 10 bases between. From germline, CDR1 is SNHLY and CDR2 FYNNEI.

The sample holds a few counts of this clone. The rearrangement uses TRBV19 and TRBJ1-4; perhaps TRBD1 as D (6 bases). The CDR3 has 15 residues. The V end lost 9 bases, the J end lost 8 bases, and 22 bases lay between the germline ends. The germline gives CDR1 LNHDA, CDR2 SQIVND (reference sequence). The CDR3 reads CASGTNPLIGEKLFF. The CDR3 nucleotides read TGTGCCAGCGGGACAAACCCCTTGATCGGGGAAAAACTGTTTTTT.

This chain uses TRBV5-3 with TRBJ2-1; the match to TRBD2 covers 10 bases. TRBV5-3 is recorded as an ORF, its role being uncertain. The CDR3 is 20 residues long. After removal of 5 bases from V and 3 bases from J, the junction contained 20 bases not matched to a gene. The chain's CDR3 is CARRPWSLSLAGDVYNEQFF. The CDR3 region has the DNA TGTGCCAGAAGGCCCTGGTCATTGTCGCTAGCGGGAGACGTCTACAATGAGCAGTTCTTC.

The chain recombines TRBV19 with TRBJ2-2; TRBD2 aligns across 12 bases. The CDR3 runs 15 residues. The germline gives CDR1 LNHDA, CDR2 SQIVND (reference sequence). The V segment lost 4 bases and the J segment 7 bases; nucleotides outside the gene matches: 4. The CDR3 nucleotides read TGTGCCAGTAGTAGCCTAGCGGGAGGGTTCGGGGAGCTGTTTTTT. Amino acids: CASSSLAGGFGELFF.

The chain carries TRBV9 and TRBJ2-2, with 10 bases lining up with TRBD2. CDR3 length: 17 amino acids. V was clipped by 5 bases and J by 7 bases; unmatched bases: 14. CDR1 is SGDLS and CDR2 is YYNGEE in the germline V gene. The CDR3 loop is CASRVGAGGPSGGELFF. The CDR3 bases are TGTGCCAGCAGGGTGGGAGCGGGAGGGCCCTCTGGCGGGGAGCTGTTTTTT.

The rearrangement uses TRBV4-1 and TRBJ1-1; 9 bases are a match to TRBD1. This CDR3 region has 14 residues. V lost 3 bases, J lost 10 bases, and 9 bases stayed unmatched. Germline V gene sequence: CDR1 MGHRA, CDR2 YSYEKL. The CDR3 loop is CASSHPTGGRGAFF. The CDR3 region has the DNA TGCGCCAGCAGCCATCCCACAGGGGGCCGGGGAGCTTTCTTT.

This sequence joins TRBV5-6 and TRBJ2-7; 14 nucleotides match TRBD2. This CDR3 has 19 residues. Germline loops: CDR1 SGHDT, CDR2 YYEEEE. The ends lost 4 bases at V and 0 bases at J; junction bases unmatched: 12. The CDR3 DNA reads as TGTGCCAGCAGCCCCCGACTAGCGGGAGGGTGGAGGAGCTCCTACGAGCAGTACTTC. Translation gives CASSPRLAGGWRSSYEQYF.

This clone turned up a few times. The rearrangement links TRBV18 to TRBJ1-6, with TRBD1 identical over 11 bases. The CDR3 extends over 17 amino acids. With V trimmed by 3 bases and J by 7 bases, 8 bases remained unmatched. Germline-derived CDR1 and CDR2 are KGHSH and LQKENI. CDR3 nucleotides: TGTGCCAGCTCACCTCCCGGACAGGGGGCAATAAATTCACCCCTCCACTTT. As protein: CASSPPGQGAINSPLHF.

The genes are TRBV4-1 and TRBJ2-7; D remains ambiguous. V shed 5 bases and J shed 0 bases, with 8 bases lying between them. The CDR3 length is 13 residues. Germline assignment: CDR1 MGHRA and CDR2 YSYEKL. The CDR3 is CASSYDTSYEQYF. CDR3 DNA sequence: TGCGCCAGCAGCTACGATACCTCCTACGAGCAGTACTTC.

The table lists this clone with a few counts. V usage is TRBV7-9 and J usage is TRBJ2-1; D call uncertain. The CDR3 totals 14 residues. The V end was cut by 1 base, the J end by 6 bases, with 10 bases between. Germline assignment: CDR1 SEHNR and CDR2 FQNEAQ (reference sequence). The CDR3 is CASSLDVSVNEQFF. In DNA, the CDR3 is TGTGCCAGCAGCTTAGACGTATCCGTCAATGAGCAGTTCTTC.

The chain recombines TRBV5-6 with TRBJ2-5; weak D call: TRBD2 (5 bases). Trimming shortened V by 2 bases and J by 2 bases, and 10 bases separated the two germline ends. The CDR3 is made up of 14 amino acids. Germline V gives CDR1 SGHDT, CDR2 YYEEEE. CDR3 bases: TGTGCCAGCAGCTTAGTCGGGGTACAAGAGACCCAGTACTTC. This translates into CASSLVGVQETQYF.

The chain couples TRBV4-1 to TRBJ2-3; D gene ambiguous. The V end lost 0 bases, the J end lost 7 bases, and 5 bases lay between the germline ends. The CDR3 sequence is 12 residues long. Looked up from germline, CDR1 is MGHRA and CDR2 is YSYEKL. The CDR3 sequence is CASSQDVNTQYF. The DNA of the CDR3 is TGCGCCAGCAGCCAAGATGTCAATACGCAGTATTTT.

The CDR3 sequence: CASSYPISSYEQYF. As DNA, the CDR3 is TGTGCCAGCAGTTACCCTATAAGCTCCTACGAGCAGTACTTC. The chain joins TRBV6-6 to TRBJ2-7; D is unresolved. The length of the CDR3 is 14 residues. Germline CDR1 and CDR2: MNHNY and SVGAGI (reference sequence). Between the trimmed V and J ends, which lost 2 bases and 0 bases, there was a span of 8 bases.

The J gene is TRBJ1-4, the V gene TRBV2; a weak D match, TRBD1 (5 bases). Germline-derived CDR1 and CDR2 are SNHLY and FYNNEI. V lost 6 bases to trimming and J lost 4 bases, with 12 bases between them. CDR3 length: 14 amino acids. CDR3 DNA: TGTGCCAGCAGCGGGGACCGTGGTAATGAAAAACTGTTTTTT. Its translation is CASSGDRGNEKLFF.